This T cell receptor (beta chain) was captured in a study of response to subunit inactivated influenza vaccine. To note about this clonotype: Antigen specificity is unknown.

Study-level points and caveats: Each seasonal influenza vaccination, the authors suggested, recruits few new T cells.

Germline V gene lookup returns CDR1 SGHVS and CDR2 FNYEAQ. The CDR3 length is 12 residues. V was cut by 3 bases and J by 9 bases, with 11 bases left in between. TCRdb independently ran MiXCR on the RT-PCR reads; one entry per CDR3 protein. The sample carries 450,000 to 600,000 distinct CDR3 sequences, 6.5% to 8% recorded once. This sequence originates from a man aged 50 to 69 who received an inactivated influenza vaccine. This sample comprised PBMCs from blood, obtained around 25 months after vaccination. The chain uses TRBV7-6 and TRBJ2-5; weak D call: TRBD1 (5 bases). CDR3 DNA: TGTGCCAGCAGCTTCAGGGTTGAGTCCCAGTACTTC. Encoded protein: CASSFRVESQYF.